Listed below are T cell receptor beta chains from one sample, sequenced in a study of blood T cell repertoires in COVID-19. Method: immunoSEQ multiplex PCR; TCRdb's copy keeps in-frame clones and lacks some. The sample has about 140,000 clones; approximately 86% are singletons. Sequenced input: peripheral blood. Source of these receptors: a human donor in a cohort sampled during active COVID-19. CDR3s include the opening cysteine and the closing phenylalanine or tryptophan. Fields, in order: V gene, CDR3 length, J gene, D gene, clone size, CDR3 DNA, CDR3 protein. A D gene is named only where the DNA matches it firmly. The size field is filled for only some rows; it gives once, few, many or a size class.

v_call: TRBV28
cdr3_length: 14
j_call: TRBJ2-5
d_call: .
clone_size: .
cdr3_nt: TGTGCCAGCAGTCCCCCGGGGGTAAGGGAGACCCAGTACTTC
cdr3_aa: CASSPPGVRETQYF

v_call: TRBV28
cdr3_length: 13
j_call: TRBJ1-2
d_call: .
clone_size: .
cdr3_nt: TGTGCCAGCAGTCTAACCTCTAACTATGGCTACACCTTC
cdr3_aa: CASSLTSNYGYTF

v_call: TRBV11-2
cdr3_length: 18
j_call: TRBJ2-4
d_call: .
clone_size: .
cdr3_nt: TGTGCCAGCAGCTTAGATCTGTCAGGGGGGCGAGTGGGAGACATTCAGTACTTC
cdr3_aa: CASSLDLSGGRVGDIQYF

v_call: TRBV7-7
cdr3_length: 15
j_call: TRBJ1-5
d_call: TRBD1
clone_size: .
cdr3_nt: TGTGCTAGCAGCTGGGTAGACAGGGGCGATCAGCCCCAGCATTTT
cdr3_aa: CASSWVDRGDQPQHF

v_call: TRBV7-2
cdr3_length: 14
j_call: TRBJ2-1
d_call: .
clone_size: .
cdr3_nt: TGTGCCAGCAGCTTATCCCGGGAGCAAAATGAGCAGTTCTTC
cdr3_aa: CASSLSREQNEQFF

v_call: TRBV7-9
cdr3_length: 14
j_call: TRBJ2-2
d_call: .
clone_size: .
cdr3_nt: TGTGCCAGCAGCGAAGGTGGGCCCGGTTCGGAGCTGTTTTTT
cdr3_aa: CASSEGGPGSELFF

v_call: TRBV5-8
cdr3_length: 14
j_call: TRBJ1-3
d_call: TRBD1
clone_size: .
cdr3_nt: TGTGCCAGCAGAGGACAGGATTCTGGAAACACCATATATTTT
cdr3_aa: CASRGQDSGNTIYF

v_call: TRBV27
cdr3_length: 16
j_call: TRBJ1-6
d_call: .
clone_size: .
cdr3_nt: TGTGCCAGCAGTAACCGAGTCTGGACTGGGGATTCACCCCTCCACTTT
cdr3_aa: CASSNRVWTGDSPLHF

v_call: TRBV11-2
cdr3_length: 13
j_call: TRBJ2-1
d_call: .
clone_size: few
cdr3_nt: TGTGCCAGCAGCCGGCCCGGCGGGGACTGGCGGTTCTTC
cdr3_aa: CASSRPGGDWRFF

v_call: TRBV28
cdr3_length: 16
j_call: TRBJ2-7
d_call: .
clone_size: .
cdr3_nt: TGTGCCAGCAGTTCGGCGACAGTAAACCCTGCCTACGAGCAGTACTTC
cdr3_aa: CASSSATVNPAYEQYF

v_call: TRBV6-6
cdr3_length: 13
j_call: TRBJ2-3
d_call: .
clone_size: .
cdr3_nt: TGTGCCAGCAGGGAGGGCGGCACAGATACGCAGTATTTT
cdr3_aa: CASREGGTDTQYF

v_call: TRBV3-1/TRBV3-2
cdr3_length: 16
j_call: TRBJ2-5
d_call: TRBD2
clone_size: .
cdr3_nt: TGTGCCAGCAGCCATGGTCGGGCTAGCGGGGGGAGGGCCCAGTACTTC
cdr3_aa: CASSHGRASGGRAQYF

v_call: TRBV10-3
cdr3_length: 15
j_call: TRBJ2-4
d_call: .
clone_size: .
cdr3_nt: TGTGCCATCAGTGAGTTACTAGTGGCCAAAAACATTCAGTACTTC
cdr3_aa: CAISELLVAKNIQYF

v_call: TRBV19
cdr3_length: 14
j_call: TRBJ2-1
d_call: TRBD2
clone_size: .
cdr3_nt: TGTGCCACCAGACCGGGACTAGCGCTAAATGAGCAGTTCTTC
cdr3_aa: CATRPGLALNEQFF

v_call: TRBV30
cdr3_length: 13
j_call: TRBJ2-1
d_call: TRBD2
clone_size: .
cdr3_nt: TGTGCCTGGAGCCGGGGGGGGCGCAATGAGCAGTTCTTC
cdr3_aa: CAWSRGGRNEQFF

v_call: TRBV7-9
cdr3_length: 19
j_call: TRBJ2-2
d_call: TRBD2
clone_size: .
cdr3_nt: TGTGCCAGCAGCTTAATGTACGGACTAGCGGGAGGGTCCACCGGGGAGCTGTTTTTT
cdr3_aa: CASSLMYGLAGGSTGELFF

v_call: TRBV7-9
cdr3_length: 15
j_call: TRBJ2-5
d_call: .
clone_size: once
cdr3_nt: TGTGCCAGCAGCTGGCGTGGGGGCGCGATGGAGACCCAGTACTTC
cdr3_aa: CASSWRGGAMETQYF

v_call: TRBV5-6
cdr3_length: 15
j_call: TRBJ2-5
d_call: TRBD1
clone_size: .
cdr3_nt: TGTGCCAGCAGCTGGAGGACAGGGGGCTTAGAGACCCAGTACTTC
cdr3_aa: CASSWRTGGLETQYF

v_call: TRBV10-2
cdr3_length: 16
j_call: TRBJ2-7
d_call: .
clone_size: .
cdr3_nt: TGCGCCAGCAGTGAGAGTCTTCAGGATTACGCCTACGAGCAGTACTTC
cdr3_aa: CASSESLQDYAYEQYF

v_call: TRBV28
cdr3_length: 12
j_call: TRBJ1-1
d_call: .
clone_size: .
cdr3_nt: TGTGCCAGCAGTTCGAGCGACACTGAAGCTTTCTTT
cdr3_aa: CASSSSDTEAFF

v_call: TRBV2
cdr3_length: 13
j_call: TRBJ1-1
d_call: .
clone_size: .
cdr3_nt: TGTGCCAGCAGTACAGGGTTAGGCACTGAAGCTTTCTTT
cdr3_aa: CASSTGLGTEAFF

v_call: TRBV10-3
cdr3_length: 15
j_call: TRBJ2-2
d_call: .
clone_size: .
cdr3_nt: TGTGCCATCAGTGAGAGGGGCACGAACACCGGGGAGCTGTTTTTT
cdr3_aa: CAISERGTNTGELFF

v_call: TRBV9
cdr3_length: 17
j_call: TRBJ1-5
d_call: .
clone_size: few
cdr3_nt: TGTGCCAGCAGCGTAGCTACGCGGGTCCGGCCGGGGCAGCCCCAGCATTTT
cdr3_aa: CASSVATRVRPGQPQHF

v_call: TRBV28
cdr3_length: 12
j_call: TRBJ1-1
d_call: .
clone_size: .
cdr3_nt: TGTGCCAGCAGGGGGCCCAACACTGAAGCTTTCTTT
cdr3_aa: CASRGPNTEAFF

v_call: TRBV27
cdr3_length: 11
j_call: TRBJ2-3
d_call: .
clone_size: .
cdr3_nt: TGTGCCAGCAGTTTCGGAGATACGCAGTATTTT
cdr3_aa: CASSFGDTQYF

v_call: TRBV11-2
cdr3_length: 15
j_call: TRBJ2-7
d_call: .
clone_size: once
cdr3_nt: TGTGCCAGCAGCTCTTCCAGGGTTGGATCCTACGAGCAGTACTTC
cdr3_aa: CASSSSRVGSYEQYF

v_call: TRBV10-2
cdr3_length: 13
j_call: TRBJ2-7
d_call: .
clone_size: .
cdr3_nt: TGCGCCAGCGCCGCCGGGGGGCTCTACGAGCAGTACTTC
cdr3_aa: CASAAGGLYEQYF

v_call: TRBV10-3
cdr3_length: 14
j_call: TRBJ2-3
d_call: TRBD2
clone_size: .
cdr3_nt: TGTGCCATCAGGAGTAGCGGGGTTGCAGATACGCAGTATTTT
cdr3_aa: CAIRSSGVADTQYF

v_call: TRBV5-1
cdr3_length: 12
j_call: TRBJ2-5
d_call: .
clone_size: .
cdr3_nt: TGCGCCAGCAGCTTGGGGGCGGAGACCCAGTACTTC
cdr3_aa: CASSLGAETQYF

v_call: TRBV18
cdr3_length: 15
j_call: TRBJ2-2
d_call: .
clone_size: .
cdr3_nt: TGTGCCAGCTCACCACCGGAAATCCAGGGCGGGGAGCTGTTTTTT
cdr3_aa: CASSPPEIQGGELFF

v_call: TRBV9
cdr3_length: 14
j_call: TRBJ2-7
d_call: .
clone_size: .
cdr3_nt: TGTGCCAGCAGCGTAGTTGACGGGTCCTACGAGCAGTACTTC
cdr3_aa: CASSVVDGSYEQYF

v_call: TRBV28
cdr3_length: 14
j_call: TRBJ2-1
d_call: TRBD2
clone_size: once
cdr3_nt: TGTGCCAGCAGTTCGGGGGGGCCAAACAATGAGCAGTTCTTC
cdr3_aa: CASSSGGPNNEQFF

v_call: TRBV25-1
cdr3_length: 13
j_call: TRBJ1-1
d_call: .
clone_size: .
cdr3_nt: TGTGCCAGCAGTGATCGGGGATACACTGAAGCTTTCTTT
cdr3_aa: CASSDRGYTEAFF

v_call: TRBV9
cdr3_length: 15
j_call: TRBJ1-3
d_call: TRBD1
clone_size: .
cdr3_nt: TGTGCCAGCACCGCCGGGACAGGGACGGGAAACACCATATATTTT
cdr3_aa: CASTAGTGTGNTIYF

v_call: TRBV11-2
cdr3_length: 17
j_call: TRBJ1-4
d_call: .
clone_size: .
cdr3_nt: TGTGCCAGCAGCCAAGGGACTACTTGGGGAACTAATGAAAAACTGTTTTTT
cdr3_aa: CASSQGTTWGTNEKLFF

v_call: TRBV27
cdr3_length: 15
j_call: TRBJ1-5
d_call: .
clone_size: .
cdr3_nt: TGTGCCAGCAGCCCCCTTTCACGGGGCAATCAGCCCCAGCATTTT
cdr3_aa: CASSPLSRGNQPQHF

v_call: TRBV19
cdr3_length: 15
j_call: TRBJ1-2
d_call: .
clone_size: .
cdr3_nt: TGTGCCAGTAACATGGGGGGGCGAATAGTATATGGCTACACCTTC
cdr3_aa: CASNMGGRIVYGYTF

v_call: TRBV9
cdr3_length: 16
j_call: TRBJ2-2
d_call: .
clone_size: .
cdr3_nt: TGTGCCAGCAGCGTAGGGGGACACCCGAACACCGGGGAGCTGTTTTTT
cdr3_aa: CASSVGGHPNTGELFF

v_call: TRBV19
cdr3_length: 17
j_call: TRBJ2-3
d_call: TRBD2
clone_size: .
cdr3_nt: TGTGCCAGTCAACCGGGACTAGCGGGACTTGGGACAGATACGCAGTATTTT
cdr3_aa: CASQPGLAGLGTDTQYF

v_call: TRBV2
cdr3_length: 15
j_call: TRBJ2-2
d_call: .
clone_size: .
cdr3_nt: TGTGCCAGCAACTACCGGGACACCGACACCGGGGAGCTGTTTTTT
cdr3_aa: CASNYRDTDTGELFF

v_call: TRBV5-4
cdr3_length: 15
j_call: TRBJ1-2
d_call: TRBD1
clone_size: .
cdr3_nt: TGTGCCAGCAGCTCGGGACAGGGGATAAGCTATGGCTACACCTTC
cdr3_aa: CASSSGQGISYGYTF

v_call: TRBV5-1
cdr3_length: 16
j_call: TRBJ1-4
d_call: TRBD1
clone_size: many
cdr3_nt: TGCGCCAGCAGCTTGATGGGACAGGGGATGGGTGAAAAACTGTTTTTT
cdr3_aa: CASSLMGQGMGEKLFF

v_call: TRBV11-1
cdr3_length: 14
j_call: TRBJ1-1
d_call: TRBD1
clone_size: .
cdr3_nt: TGTGCCAGCAGCCAGTTCACAGGGGGCACTGAAGCTTTCTTT
cdr3_aa: CASSQFTGGTEAFF

v_call: TRBV5-6
cdr3_length: 12
j_call: TRBJ2-1
d_call: .
clone_size: .
cdr3_nt: TGTGCCAGCTCGGCAGGCTACAATGAGCAGTTCTTC
cdr3_aa: CASSAGYNEQFF

v_call: TRBV20-1
cdr3_length: 11
j_call: TRBJ2-7
d_call: .
clone_size: once
cdr3_nt: TGCAGTGCTAGAGATCAATACGAGCAGTACTTC
cdr3_aa: CSARDQYEQYF

v_call: TRBV2
cdr3_length: 14
j_call: TRBJ1-2
d_call: .
clone_size: .
cdr3_nt: TGTGCCAGCACCCTGGAGAGGCGGAACTATGGCTACACCTTC
cdr3_aa: CASTLERRNYGYTF

v_call: TRBV7-9
cdr3_length: 17
j_call: TRBJ1-6
d_call: TRBD1
clone_size: .
cdr3_nt: TGTGCCAGCAGCTTCGGACAGGGGCCCTCCTATAATTCACCCCTCCACTTT
cdr3_aa: CASSFGQGPSYNSPLHF

v_call: TRBV6-6
cdr3_length: 15
j_call: TRBJ2-2
d_call: .
clone_size: .
cdr3_nt: TGTGCCAGCAGTCTCAGGGGCTCCGACACCGGGGAGCTGTTTTTT
cdr3_aa: CASSLRGSDTGELFF

v_call: TRBV4-1
cdr3_length: 15
j_call: TRBJ1-1
d_call: .
clone_size: .
cdr3_nt: TGCGCCAGCAGCTTCCAAGTGGGACAGAACACTGAAGCTTTCTTT
cdr3_aa: CASSFQVGQNTEAFF

v_call: TRBV27
cdr3_length: 14
j_call: TRBJ2-3
d_call: TRBD1
clone_size: .
cdr3_nt: TGTGCCAGTAGCGACAGGGGGGTCGCAGATACGCAGTATTTT
cdr3_aa: CASSDRGVADTQYF

v_call: TRBV5-6
cdr3_length: 18
j_call: TRBJ2-2
d_call: TRBD2
clone_size: .
cdr3_nt: TGTGCCAGCAGCTTTCCGGGACTAGCGGGAAAGAACACCGGGGAGCTGTTTTTT
cdr3_aa: CASSFPGLAGKNTGELFF

v_call: TRBV6-5
cdr3_length: 14
j_call: TRBJ1-2
d_call: .
clone_size: few
cdr3_nt: TGTGCCAGCACCAAACAGGGATCTCTCTATGGCTACACCTTC
cdr3_aa: CASTKQGSLYGYTF

v_call: TRBV27
cdr3_length: 16
j_call: TRBJ2-1
d_call: TRBD2
clone_size: .
cdr3_nt: TGTGCCAGCAACCACGGCTCGACTAGCGGGAGCTATGAGCAGTTCTTC
cdr3_aa: CASNHGSTSGSYEQFF

v_call: TRBV28
cdr3_length: 17
j_call: TRBJ1-5
d_call: .
clone_size: .
cdr3_nt: TGTGCCAGCAGTTTTCAGAACCCAGGGGTTGGCAATCAGCCCCAGCATTTT
cdr3_aa: CASSFQNPGVGNQPQHF